Presented here are 28 T cell receptor beta chains from one specimen sequenced in a study of CD8 T cells in ankylosing spondylitis. General study findings and limits: What appeared characteristic of ankylosing spondylitis blood was a TCR beta motif of eight highly homologous variants.

TCRdb re-called the 5' RACE reads with MiXCR, one entry per CDR3 protein. Of 750,000 to 850,000 distinct CDR3 sequences in the sample, 10% to 15% are singletons; the top ten hold 0.51%. Their cognate antigens are unknown. Sequences were obtained from blood, either unsorted or a sorted T cell fraction (not recorded which). The receptor source for this set is a male donor with ankylosing spondylitis.

This clonotype came up many times. The V and J genes are TRBV15 and TRBJ2-2, with 8 nucleotides matching TRBD1. Losses at the gene ends were 0 bases for V and 6 bases for J; bases not matched to a gene: 12. The germline gives CDR1 LNHNV, CDR2 YYDKDF (reference sequence). The CDR3 spans 18 residues. CDR3 region: CATSRDPARQGISGELFF. Written as DNA, the CDR3 is TGTGCCACCAGCAGAGATCCAGCGCGACAGGGGATCTCCGGGGAGCTGTTTTTT.

This clonotype has more than one count but fewer than ten. The CDR3 spells CASSFEGREQYF. As DNA, the CDR3 is TGCGCCAGCAGCTTTGAGGGAAGGGAGCAGTACTTC. The chain has TRBV5-1 and TRBJ2-7, with D possibly matching TRBD2 (5 bases). Trimming pared 2 bases from V and 7 bases from J, leaving 10 bases between. Per the germline V gene, CDR1 is SGHRS and CDR2 is YFSETQ. The CDR3 contains 12 residues.

The rearrangement links TRBV20-1 to TRBJ2-7, with 8 bases fitting TRBD1. The CDR3 is made up of 13 amino acids. Germline CDR1 DFQATT, CDR2 SNEGSKA (reference sequence). With V trimmed by 1 base and J by 7 bases, 6 bases remained unmatched. CDR3 sequence: CSARGTGRREQYF. CDR3 in DNA: TGCAGTGCTAGAGGGACAGGGAGGAGGGAGCAGTACTTC.

This clonotype showed up just a few times. The rearrangement uses TRBV6-1 and TRBJ2-7; 7 bases are a match to TRBD1. The V gene's germline CDR1 is MNHNS and CDR2 SASEGT. V gave up 5 bases and J gave up 4 bases; unmatched junction bases: 11. CDR3 length equals 15 residues. The DNA for the CDR3 is TGTGCCAGCAGTCGGCTCGGGACAGCACGATACGAGCAGTACTTC. Encoded protein: CASSRLGTARYEQYF.

This clonotype was detected only a few times. The chain carries TRBV7-2 and TRBJ2-7; D ambiguous. The length of the CDR3 is 13 residues. V was cut by 0 bases and J by 4 bases, with 7 bases left in between. CDR1 SGHTA and CDR2 FQGNSA come from the germline V gene. In DNA form, the CDR3 reads TGTGCCAGCAGCTTAGCGGCGGTATACGAGCAGTACTTC. This gives the protein CASSLAAVYEQYF. Filled out from reference TRBV7-2 and TRBJ2-7, the complete variable domain reads GAGVSQSPSNKVTEKGKDVELRCDPISGHTALYWYRQSLGQGLEFLIYFQGNSAPDKSGLPSDRFSAERTGGSVSTLTIQRTQQEDSAVYLCASSLAAVYEQYFGPGTRLTVT.

In its sample, this clonotype was seen once. The chain recombines TRBV20-1 with TRBJ2-7, with 8 bases lining up with TRBD2. Trimming at V came to 5 bases and at J to 1 base, leaving 7 bases not matched to a gene. The germline gives CDR1 DFQATT, CDR2 SNEGSKA (reference sequence). The CDR3 contains 14 residues. CDR3 sequence: CSAGWTSRSYEQYF. Written as DNA, the CDR3 is TGCAGTGCTGGGTGGACTAGCCGATCCTACGAGCAGTACTTC.

This clonotype was detected a few times. J is TRBJ2-3 and V is TRBV6-5, with TRBD1 identical over 9 bases. Germline V lookup: CDR1 MNHEY, CDR2 SVGAGI. Germline trimming cut 0 bases from V and 6 bases from J; bases unmatched to any gene: 7. This CDR3 is built from 16 residues. The CDR3 protein is CASSYSGTGLGDTQYF. CDR3 bases: TGTGCCAGCAGTTACTCCGGGACAGGGCTCGGGGATACGCAGTATTTT.

Ten or more counts support this clonotype. V and J are TRBV29-1 and TRBJ2-1; D tentatively reads TRBD1 or TRBD2 (5 bases each). The CDR3 contains 11 residues. Germline V gives CDR1 SQVTM, CDR2 ANQGSEA. V was shortened by 7 bases and J by 11 bases, with 15 bases between the two germline ends. This chain's CDR3 is CSAGRGAKQFF. CDR3 nucleotide sequence: TGCAGCGCTGGAAGAGGGGCAAAGCAGTTCTTC.

The chain links TRBV19 to TRBJ1-1, with 8 bases identical to TRBD1. Germline loops: CDR1 LNHDA, CDR2 SQIVND (reference sequence). J was trimmed by 3 bases and V by 8 bases; bases with no gene match: 11. The CDR3 totals 15 residues. The CDR3 protein is CASRDRGRVDTEAFF. As DNA, the CDR3 is TGTGCCAGTCGCGACAGGGGCAGGGTTGACACTGAAGCTTTCTTT.

At least ten counts were recorded for this clonotype. The V call is TRBV29-1, the J call TRBJ1-2; TRBD1 matches at 7 bases. The CDR3 length is 18 residues. CDR1 is SQVTM, CDR2 ANQGSEA, per germline. With 0 bases clipped from V and 4 bases from J, the junction kept 17 bases outside the gene matches. CDR3 in DNA: TGCAGCGTTGAAGATGGCGGGACAGCTGACAAGTACGGCTATGGCTACACCTTC. Translated, it gives CSVEDGGTADKYGYGYTF. The full variable domain, with the rest looked up from reference TRBV29-1 and TRBJ1-2, is SAVISQKPSRDICQRGTSLTIQCQVDSQVTMMFWYRQQPGQSLTLIATANQGSEATYESGFVIDKFPISRPNLTFSTLTVSNMSPEDSSIYLCSVEDGGTADKYGYGYTFGSGTRLTVV.

In this sample, this clonotype turned up many times. DNA for the CDR3: TGCGCCAGCAGCGAGACAGGGATCGTCTCCTACGAGCAGTACTTC. Translated: CASSETGIVSYEQYF. This chain links TRBV5-1 with TRBJ2-7; TRBD1 matches 7 bases. With V trimmed by 4 bases and J by 0 bases, 7 bases remained unmatched. This CDR3 comprises 15 residues. Germline CDR1 and CDR2: SGHRS and YFSETQ.

V is TRBV3-1 and J is TRBJ1-4; no firm D call. The germline V and J ends were trimmed by 3 bases and 8 bases, with 10 bases remaining between them. The CDR3 covers 13 residues. Per the germline V gene, CDR1 is LGHDT and CDR2 is YNNKEL (reference sequence). The CDR3 nucleotides are TGTGCCAGCAGCCACCACGGAGCGGAAAAACTGTTTTTT. Its protein is CASSHHGAEKLFF.

There are a few counts of this clonotype. The chain combines TRBV20-1 with TRBJ1-1, with D unresolved. Deletions cut 5 bases from V and 3 bases from J, with 13 bases between. The length of the CDR3 is 13 residues. CDR1 DFQATT and CDR2 SNEGSKA come from the germline V gene (reference sequence). The CDR3 loop reads CSALLGFDTEAFF. The CDR3 nucleotides are TGCAGTGCTCTCCTAGGGTTTGACACTGAAGCTTTCTTT.

This clonotype showed up many times. The V call is TRBV7-2, the J call TRBJ2-1; D might be TRBD2 (6 bases). Germline assignment: CDR1 SGHTA and CDR2 FQGNSA. CDR3 length equals 16 residues. V lost 2 bases and J 0 bases, leaving 11 bases between the germline ends. Here the CDR3 DNA reads TGTGCCAGCAGCTTAAGCGGGTCGAGCTCCTACAATGAGCAGTTCTTC. Translated: CASSLSGSSSYNEQFF.

This clonotype was seen many times. V gene TRBV3-1 combines with J gene TRBJ2-1, with D unresolved. The CDR3 covers 14 residues. Per germline, CDR1 LGHDT and CDR2 YNNKEL (reference sequence). Trimming stripped 2 bases from V and 5 bases from J, with 10 bases between. The CDR3 coding sequence is TGTGCCAGCAGCCAATTGGCAGCCAACAATGAGCAGTTCTTC. Its protein product is CASSQLAANNEQFF.

This clonotype has just a few counts. The chain uses TRBV18 and TRBJ2-7; D could derive from TRBD1 or TRBD2 (5 bases each). This CDR3 has 16 residues. The V end was cut by 0 bases, the J end by 3 bases, with 15 bases between. CDR1 and CDR2 from the germline V gene are KGHSH and LQKENI. The CDR3 sequence: CASSPPAGRVLYEQYF. CDR3 nucleotide sequence: TGTGCCAGCTCACCACCCGCGGGCAGGGTCCTCTACGAGCAGTACTTC.

Many counts were recorded for this clonotype. DNA for the CDR3: TGTGCCAGCAGCTCACAACTAGGGGGGGGCACAGATACGCAGTATTTT. Translating gives CASSSQLGGGTDTQYF. The chain employs TRBV7-2 and TRBJ2-3; D is perhaps TRBD2 (7 bases). Germline assignment: CDR1 SGHTA and CDR2 FQGNSA. Trimming left V 4 bases short and J 1 base short, with 15 bases between. The CDR3 is made up of 16 amino acids.

This clonotype has only a few counts. The V call is TRBV7-9, the J call TRBJ2-7; TRBD1 matches at 7 bases. V lost 3 bases and J lost 5; bases outside the gene matches: 10. The CDR3 runs 15 residues. From germline, CDR1 is SEHNR and CDR2 FQNEAQ (reference sequence). CDR3 sequence: CASSFIARGQDEQYF. The CDR3 nucleotides are TGTGCCAGCAGCTTTATCGCCCGAGGACAGGACGAGCAGTACTTC.

The V call is TRBV11-2, the J call TRBJ1-4; 7 bases align to TRBD1. Germline V gene data show CDR1 as SGHAT and CDR2 as FQNNGV. With 5 bases clipped from V and 10 bases from J, the junction kept 7 bases outside the gene matches. This CDR3 comprises 13 residues. The CDR3 DNA sequence: TGTGCCAGCAGCAGGTTGCGACAGGGAAAACTGTTTTTT. This sequence encodes CASSRLRQGKLFF.

In DNA, the CDR3 is TGTGCCAGCAGTCTGGCGCGGTCCGGCATTCAGTACTTC. Amino acids: CASSLARSGIQYF. V and J are TRBV12-3 or TRBV12-4 and TRBJ2-4, with D unresolved. This CDR3 is built from 13 residues. Trimming left V 5 bases short and J 9 bases short, with 14 bases between.

The J gene is TRBJ2-7, the V gene TRBV18; D call uncertain. The CDR3 is made up of 11 amino acids. V was trimmed by 2 bases and J by 7 bases, leaving 6 bases between them. The germline V gene encodes CDR1 KGHSH and CDR2 LQKENI. The CDR3 sequence: CASSPSTEQYF. The CDR3 DNA follows: TGTGCCAGCTCACCATCCACAGAGCAGTACTTC.

This clonotype appeared a few times. Here the CDR3 reads CASSQLRDRGPYSGELFF. The CDR3 DNA follows: TGTGCCAGCAGCCAACTCCGGGACAGGGGCCCGTACTCCGGGGAGCTGTTTTTT. The chain joins TRBV4-2 to TRBJ2-2; TRBD1 matches at 10 bases. J was trimmed by 6 bases and V by 2 bases; bases with no gene match: 12. CDR3 size: 18 residues. Germline V lookup: CDR1 LGHNA, CDR2 YNFKEQ.

A few counts support this clonotype. The chain uses TRBV6-1 and TRBJ1-6; 7 positions agree with TRBD1. Trimming removed 5 bases from V and 5 bases from J; junction bases left unmatched: 3. CDR1 and CDR2 from the germline V gene are MNHNS and SASEGT. This CDR3 spans 14 amino acids. The CDR3 loop reads CASSRDSHNSPLHF. Here the CDR3 DNA reads TGTGCCAGCAGTCGGGACAGCCATAATTCACCCCTCCACTTT.

The CDR3 nucleotides are TGCAGTGCTAGAGATGCGGGTCGGGAGACCCAGTACTTC. The encoded protein is CSARDAGRETQYF. V gene TRBV20-1 combines with J gene TRBJ2-5, with a possible D match to TRBD2 (5 bases). Germline CDR1 and CDR2: DFQATT and SNEGSKA (reference sequence). The CDR3 extends over 13 amino acids. Trimming left V 0 bases short and J 5 bases short, with 10 bases between.

This clonotype was detected a few times. This chain connects TRBV20-1 to TRBJ2-3; 8 bases map to TRBD2. The CDR3 covers 17 residues. In germline, CDR1 is DFQATT, CDR2 SNEGSKA (reference sequence). V gave up 3 bases and J gave up 2 bases; unmatched junction bases: 13. Here the CDR3 reads CSARGLQRGLFTDTQYF. Written as DNA, the CDR3 is TGCAGTGCTAGGGGTCTACAGCGGGGGTTATTCACAGATACGCAGTATTTT.

The chain carries TRBV10-3 and TRBJ2-3; TRBD2 is a possible D gene (5 bases). CDR3 length: 16 amino acids. CDR1 and CDR2 from the germline V gene are ENHRY and SYGVKD. V lost 4 bases, J lost 1 base, and 15 bases lay in between. The CDR3 DNA follows: TGTGCCATCAGTGGCACTAGTAACCTTGGCACAGATACGCAGTATTTT. Encoded protein: CAISGTSNLGTDTQYF.

This clonotype has ten or more counts. The chain links TRBV20-1 to TRBJ2-3, with no clear D. Germline CDR1 is DFQATT and CDR2 is SNEGSKA (reference sequence). The CDR3 extends over 13 amino acids. The CDR3 sequence is CSAKSEYTDTQYF. The CDR3 nucleotides are TGCAGCGCGAAGAGCGAGTACACAGATACGCAGTATTTT.

This clonotype was counted between two and nine times. This chain links TRBV12-3 or TRBV12-4 with TRBJ2-1, with D perhaps assigned TRBD1 or TRBD2 (5 bases each). Trimming pared 8 bases from V and 8 bases from J, leaving 16 bases between. This CDR3 spans 13 amino acids. The CDR3 region has the DNA TGTGCCAGCGCGGTGGGGGAGTGGTATGAGCAGTTCTTC. Protein: CASAVGEWYEQFF.